The TCR beta chain described here comes from a study of blood T cell repertoires in COVID-19. Study-level information: Material from acute and convalescent COVID-19 was sourced from the United States, Italy and Spain. The analysed material was cDNA or gDNA that came from T cells, B-cell-depleted T cells, or PBMCs.

The length of the CDR3 is 15 residues. Germline CDR1 and CDR2: SGHRS and YFSETQ. V shed 3 bases, J shed 3 bases, and the junction held 3 bases outside the gene matches. Original processing methods: Quantification of nucleated cells was approximated via reference gene primer amplification. Assay used: immunoSEQ multiplex PCR; TCRdb lists only in-frame clones, some missing. The DNA was the basis for D and trimming; V, J and clone size are from that table. The sample comprises roughly 200,000 clones, more than 75% of which are singletons, and over 4.5% rests with the top ten. The TCR sequence derives from a man aged 80 or over with acute or convalescent COVID-19. Sequencing was done on a sample of peripheral blood. The chain joins TRBV5-1 to TRBJ2-2; 9 bases are shared with TRBD1. This CDR3 reads CASSWTGVDTGELFF. The CDR3 DNA follows: TGCGCCAGCAGCTGGACAGGGGTAGACACCGGGGAGCTGTTTTTT.